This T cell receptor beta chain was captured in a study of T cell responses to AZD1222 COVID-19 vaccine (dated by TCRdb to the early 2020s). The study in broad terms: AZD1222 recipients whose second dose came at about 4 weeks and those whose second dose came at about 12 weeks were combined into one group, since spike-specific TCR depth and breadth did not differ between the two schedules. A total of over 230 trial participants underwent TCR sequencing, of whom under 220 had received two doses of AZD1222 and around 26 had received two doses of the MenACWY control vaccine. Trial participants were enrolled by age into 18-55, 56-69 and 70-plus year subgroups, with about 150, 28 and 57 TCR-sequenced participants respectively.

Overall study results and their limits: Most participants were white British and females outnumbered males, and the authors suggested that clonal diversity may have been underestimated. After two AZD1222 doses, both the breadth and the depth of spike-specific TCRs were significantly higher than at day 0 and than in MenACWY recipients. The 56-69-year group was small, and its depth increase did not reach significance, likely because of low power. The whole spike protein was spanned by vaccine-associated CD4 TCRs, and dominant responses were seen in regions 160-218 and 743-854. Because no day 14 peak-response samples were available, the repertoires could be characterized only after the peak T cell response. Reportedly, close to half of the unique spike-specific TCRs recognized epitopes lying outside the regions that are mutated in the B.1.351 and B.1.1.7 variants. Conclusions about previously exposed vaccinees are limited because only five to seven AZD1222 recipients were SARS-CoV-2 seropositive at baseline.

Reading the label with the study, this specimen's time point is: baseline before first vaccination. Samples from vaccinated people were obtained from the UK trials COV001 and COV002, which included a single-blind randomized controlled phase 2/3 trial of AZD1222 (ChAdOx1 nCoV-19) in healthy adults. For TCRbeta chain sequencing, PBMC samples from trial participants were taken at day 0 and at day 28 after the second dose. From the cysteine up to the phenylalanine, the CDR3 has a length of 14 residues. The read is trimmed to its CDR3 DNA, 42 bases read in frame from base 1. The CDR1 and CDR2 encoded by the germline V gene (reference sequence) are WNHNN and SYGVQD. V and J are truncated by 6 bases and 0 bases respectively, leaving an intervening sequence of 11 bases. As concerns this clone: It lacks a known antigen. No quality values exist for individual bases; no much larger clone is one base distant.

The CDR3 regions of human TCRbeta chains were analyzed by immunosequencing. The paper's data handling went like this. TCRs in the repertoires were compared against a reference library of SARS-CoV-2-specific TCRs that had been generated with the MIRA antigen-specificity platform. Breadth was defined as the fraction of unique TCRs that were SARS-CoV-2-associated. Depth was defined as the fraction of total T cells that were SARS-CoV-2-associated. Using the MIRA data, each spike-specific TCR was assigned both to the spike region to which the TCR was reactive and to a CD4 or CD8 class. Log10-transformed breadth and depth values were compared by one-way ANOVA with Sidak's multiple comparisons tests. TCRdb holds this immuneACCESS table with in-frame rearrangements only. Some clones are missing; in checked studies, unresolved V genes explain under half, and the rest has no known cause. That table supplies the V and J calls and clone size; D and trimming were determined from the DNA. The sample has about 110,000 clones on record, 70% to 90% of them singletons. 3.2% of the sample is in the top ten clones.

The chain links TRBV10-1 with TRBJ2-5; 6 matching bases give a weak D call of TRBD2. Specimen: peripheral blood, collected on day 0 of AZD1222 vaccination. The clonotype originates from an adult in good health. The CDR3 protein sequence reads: CASRWRGYQETQYF. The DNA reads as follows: TGCGCCAGCAGATGGCGGGGTTACCAAGAGACCCAGTACTTC.